This TCR beta chain was observed in a study of blood T cell repertoires in COVID-19. Study at large: Samples taken during acute and convalescent COVID-19 were collected in the United States, Italy and Spain. In each case, the material was cDNA or gDNA derived from T cells, B-cell-depleted T cells, or PBMCs.

In the study's own analysis: Amplification with reference gene primers provided the estimates of nucleated cell counts. Data came from immunoSEQ multiplex PCR; TCRdb stores just in-frame clones and leaves some out. V and J calls and clone size follow that table, whereas D and trimming were derived from the DNA. The table records about 130,000 clones, approximately 81% of them present only once. Trimming stripped 5 bases from V and 2 bases from J, with 4 bases between. The CDR3 extends over 12 amino acids. Looked up from germline, CDR1 is MNHEY and CDR2 is SMNVEV (reference sequence). This clone was seen just once.

This clonotype originated in a man between 60 and 75 years old with acute or convalescent COVID-19. V and J are TRBV27 and TRBJ2-1; D ambiguous. The sequenced sample was peripheral blood. CDR3 sequence: CASSNTYNEQFF. As DNA, the CDR3 is TGTGCCAGCAGTAATACCTACAATGAGCAGTTCTTC.